What follows is one TCR beta chain and its context. This clonotype was seen a handful of times. Its antigen is currently not known. There are no base qualities to consult, and no much larger clone falls within one base. The data were taken from a study of T cell repertoires in cytomegalovirus infection (dated by TCRdb to the late 2010s). As for the study more broadly: Recently identified HLA-C-restricted CMV epitopes, whose presentation resists viral immunomodulation, were targeted by peptide stimulations together with well-studied HLA-B-restricted epitopes. The HLA type of each donor mattered for the analysis, because public TCR beta signatures pointed to carriage of CMV infection along with the matching HLA type. Results and caveats for the whole study, not just this receptor: In both this cohort and an independent roughly 400-donor cohort, the cumulative frequency of public TCR beta family members distinguished carriers of CMV infection plus the relevant HLA type. In the ex vivo response, HLA-C-restricted CMV-specific TCR beta clonotypes were dominant, and in two of eight donors the single most frequent clonotype came from this HLA-C-restricted group.

Sample treatment or condition, as interpreted from the label and publication: in vitro stimulation with specific CMV peptide epitopes to enrich CMV-specific T cells. The CDR3 contains 18 residues, cysteine and phenylalanine counted. Of all the DNA, just the CDR3 is kept, 54 bases in frame from base 1. The V end loses 0 bases and the J end loses 0 bases, and a stretch of 16 bases separates them. The germline V gene provides CDR1 MGHRA and CDR2 YSYEKL. For sequencing, an Illumina HiSeq 1500 was employed. TCRdb reworked the public reads: Q25 trimming with fastp, MiXCR clone assembly, productive beta chains retained. Rows are combined by CDR3 protein, so each entry shows the most common genes and DNA. This sample has around 750,000 distinct CDR3 sequences in its table, and around a third of those were observed once. The top ten clonotypes cover 9.5% to 15% of the sample.

Sequenced material: cultured CD8+ T cells from PBMCs, taken from culture after CMV antigen stimulation. The V and J genes are TRBV4-1 and TRBJ2-3; tentative D gene TRBD1, with 6 bases matching. This receptor was identified in a human donor in good health (CMV status not recorded). Some clones in this sample may be carry-over from other donors' samples. In nucleotide form, the sequence is TGCGCCAGCAGCCAAGATCACTCCTGGGGGCCTAGCACAGATACGCAGTATTTT. It codes for CASSQDHSWGPSTDTQYF.